These 28 T cell receptor beta chains were all obtained from the same sample, sequenced in a study of T cell changes during pregnancy in multiple sclerosis. Using immunoSEQ multiplex PCR, the repertoire was profiled, and TCRdb retains in-frame clones only, with some absent. The profile covers about 75,000 clones, with 90% to 95% appearing a single time and 0.13% to 0.15% taken by the ten largest. The sequenced sample was CD4+ T cells from peripheral blood mononuclear cells, obtained after pregnancy. These TCRs come from a female donor with multiple sclerosis, enrolled in a pregnancy study.

The chain couples TRBV6-4 to TRBJ2-2; 8 positions agree with TRBD2. Germline-derived CDR1 and CDR2 are MRHNA and SNTAGT. Trimming at V came to 5 bases and at J to 1 base, leaving 9 bases not matched to a gene. The CDR3 length is 17 residues. CDR3: CASSRTSGGVNTGELFF. CDR3 nucleotide sequence: TGTGCCAGCAGTCGCACTAGCGGAGGGGTGAACACCGGGGAGCTGTTTTTT.

The V gene is TRBV9, the J gene TRBJ2-2; TRBD2 matches 7 bases. Germline loops: CDR1 SGDLS, CDR2 YYNGEE. The J segment lost 0 bases and the V segment lost 0 bases, leaving 5 bases of the junction unmatched. The CDR3 is made up of 17 amino acids. The CDR3 DNA is TGTGCCAGCAGCGTAGTGCCTAGCGGTACGAACACCGGGGAGCTGTTTTTT. Its translation: CASSVVPSGTNTGELFF. The full variable domain, completed using reference TRBV9 and TRBJ2-2, is DSGVTQTPKHLITATGQRVTLRCSPRSGDLSVYWYQQSLDQGLQFLIQYYNGEERAKGNILERFSAQQFPDLHSELNLSSLELGDSALYFCASSVVPSGTNTGELFFGEGSRLTVL.

The CDR3 DNA reads as TGTGCCAGCAGCTCTTCCCCGGGGGAGACCCAGTACTTC. Protein sequence: CASSSSPGETQYF. The chain combines TRBV9 with TRBJ2-5; a weak D match, TRBD2 (5 bases). Germline V gene data show CDR1 as SGDLS and CDR2 as YYNGEE. Trimming left V 4 bases short and J 5 bases short, with 12 bases between. The CDR3 is 13 amino acids.

CDR3 coding DNA: TGTGCCAGCAGTGACAGGGGGGACACTGAAGCTTTCTTT. It codes for CASSDRGDTEAFF. The genes are TRBV28 and TRBJ1-1; 9 nucleotides match TRBD1. The germline gives CDR1 MDHEN, CDR2 SYDVKM. This CDR3 contains 13 residues. The V gene end was trimmed by 5 bases and the J gene end by 3 bases; junction bases not matched to a gene: 1.

The chain joins TRBV5-1 to TRBJ1-5; 8 nucleotides agree with TRBD1. The CDR3 spans 16 residues. V lost 2 bases, J lost 1 base, and 5 bases stayed unmatched. CDR1 SGHRS and CDR2 YFSETQ come from the germline V gene. The CDR3 bases are TGCGCCAGCAGCTTAGGGACAGGTATGAGCAATCAGCCCCAGCATTTT. Translating it yields CASSLGTGMSNQPQHF.

This clone was recorded once. V usage is TRBV7-8 and J usage is TRBJ2-7, with TRBD1 as a possible D gene (5 bases). Trimming took off 3 bases at V and 4 bases at J, with 13 bases between the two ends. Germline CDR1 reads SGHVS; CDR2 reads FQNEAQ. There are 14 residues in the CDR3. CDR3 residues: CASSFFGNRYEQYF. CDR3 DNA: TGTGCCAGCAGCTTCTTTGGGAACAGGTACGAGCAGTACTTC.

The chain carries TRBV7-2 and TRBJ2-7, with 12 bases aligning to TRBD1. Trimming cost V 5 bases and J 6 bases; bases outside gene matches: 8. The CDR3 runs 15 residues. The germline gives CDR1 SGHTA, CDR2 FQGNSA. In nucleotides, the CDR3 is TGTGCCAGCAGCCTCGGGGGACAGGGGGCAGGCGAGCAGTACTTC. Translating it yields CASSLGGQGAGEQYF.

The chain carries TRBV9 and TRBJ1-1; D is ambiguous. The V end lost 4 bases, the J end lost 11 bases, and 15 bases lay between the germline ends. Germline loops: CDR1 SGDLS, CDR2 YYNGEE. The CDR3 is made up of 12 amino acids. CDR3 residues: CASSPQIHPAFF. The CDR3 nucleotides read TGTGCCAGCAGCCCACAGATCCACCCTGCTTTCTTT.

The genes are TRBV10-1 and TRBJ1-1, with no clear D. The CDR3 sequence is 17 residues long. V was clipped by 1 base and J by 1 base, with 16 bases between them. Germline V gives CDR1 WNHNN, CDR2 SYGVQD (reference sequence). The CDR3 protein is CASSEFPQEGKNTEAFF. The CDR3 DNA follows: TGCGCCAGCAGTGAGTTTCCCCAAGAGGGAAAGAACACTGAAGCTTTCTTT.

J is TRBJ2-7 and V is TRBV10-2, with 8 bases fitting TRBD1. The junction had 10 bases not matched to a gene; V was cut back by 6 bases and J by 6 bases. CDR1 and CDR2 from the germline V gene are WSHSY and SAAADI. This CDR3 comprises 14 residues. The CDR3 DNA reads as TGCGCCAGCAGCCAGGGGGCTACAGGGGGCGAGCAGTACTTC. Its protein is CASSQGATGGEQYF.

The rearrangement joins TRBV21-1 to TRBJ2-5; TRBD1, the D gene given by the table, was not confirmed from the DNA. TRBV21-1 is classified as a pseudogene. The CDR3 sequence is 15 residues long. This chain's CDR3 is CASKADRGPRETQYF. In DNA, the CDR3 is TGTGCCAGCAAAGCAGACAGGGGGCCACGGGAGACCCAGTACTTC.

This clone was seen just once. CDR3 sequence: CASSALTAGSTDTQYF. The DNA for the CDR3 is TGTGCCAGCAGTGCCCTTACTGCGGGCAGCACAGATACGCAGTATTTT. The chain joins TRBV6-1 to TRBJ2-3; D is perhaps TRBD2 (5 bases). The germline V and J ends were trimmed by 4 bases and 0 bases, with 14 bases remaining between them. This CDR3 spans 16 amino acids. Per germline, CDR1 MNHNS and CDR2 SASEGT.

The V call is TRBV6-5, the J call TRBJ2-2, with 9 nucleotides matching TRBD2. After removal of 6 bases from V and 5 bases from J, the junction contained 7 bases not matched to a gene. Germline CDR1 is MNHEY and CDR2 is SVGAGI. The CDR3 totals 15 residues. The CDR3 spells CASSTRTSGTGELFF. In DNA, the CDR3 is TGTGCCAGCAGCACCCGTACTAGCGGGACCGGGGAGCTGTTTTTT.

The chain uses TRBV7-9 and TRBJ1-4; the D gene is possibly TRBD1 (5 bases). The CDR3 sequence is 15 residues long. Trimming took off 3 bases at V and 0 bases at J, with 8 bases between the two ends. Germline loops: CDR1 SEHNR, CDR2 FQNEAQ (reference sequence). Written as DNA, the CDR3 is TGTGCCAGCAGCTTTGGGGCCACAACTAATGAAAAACTGTTTTTT. Translation gives CASSFGATTNEKLFF.

The CDR3 region has the DNA TGTGCCAGCAGTGGGTTAAGAGGGAGGAGTTACAATGAGCAGTTCTTC. Protein sequence: CASSGLRGRSYNEQFF. V and J are TRBV6-1 and TRBJ2-1, with D maybe TRBD2 (6 bases). Germline CDR1 MNHNS, CDR2 SASEGT. V lost 4 bases to trimming and J lost 4 bases, with 17 bases between them. The CDR3 extends over 16 amino acids.

This chain links TRBV5-1 with TRBJ2-6, with 8 bases lining up with TRBD1. The germline V gene encodes CDR1 SGHRS and CDR2 YFSETQ. The ends lost 4 bases at V and 2 bases at J; junction bases unmatched: 11. The CDR3 covers 18 residues. The CDR3, as DNA: TGCGCCAGCAGCCGAAAGACAGGGGAATTTACTGGGGCCAACGTCCTGACTTTC. Amino acids: CASSRKTGEFTGANVLTF.

The chain uses TRBV28 and TRBJ1-1; D remains unclear. This CDR3 contains 12 residues. Germline V CDR1 and CDR2: MDHEN, SYDVKM. Trimming took off 3 bases at V and 2 bases at J, with 4 bases between the two ends. The CDR3 is CASSLYNTEAFF. The CDR3 DNA follows: TGTGCCAGCAGTTTGTATAACACTGAAGCTTTCTTT.

The CDR3 reads CLSQASPQETQYF. The DNA for the CDR3 is TGTCTTTCCCAGGCGTCCCCCCAAGAGACCCAGTACTTC. The chain employs TRBV6-1 and TRBJ2-5; D unresolved. Germline CDR1 is MNHNS and CDR2 is SASEGT. CDR3 size: 13 residues.

The V and J genes are TRBV5-1 and TRBJ2-6; TRBD2 agrees at 7 bases. V lost 0 bases and J lost 3; bases outside the gene matches: 3. Germline CDR1 SGHRS, CDR2 YFSETQ. The CDR3 has 16 residues. CDR3 sequence reads: CASSLAGGFGANVLTF. CDR3 sequence (DNA): TGCGCCAGCAGCTTGGCCGGGGGGTTTGGGGCCAACGTCCTGACTTTC.

The V and J genes are TRBV6-1 and TRBJ1-4, with 8 positions matching TRBD1. Trimming took 4 bases from V and 4 from J; bases not matched to a gene: 5. CDR1 is MNHNS and CDR2 is SASEGT in the germline V gene. This CDR3 is 15 amino acids long. For the CDR3, the DNA is TGTGCCAGCAGTGTCGGGACAGGCATTAATGAAAAACTGTTTTTT. This sequence encodes CASSVGTGINEKLFF.

This sequence joins TRBV27 and TRBJ1-2; a possible D gene is TRBD1 (6 bases). With 3 bases removed from V and 4 bases from J, the gap between germline ends came to 15 bases. Germline assignment: CDR1 MNHEY and CDR2 SMNVEV (reference sequence). The CDR3 consists of 15 residues. The CDR3 sequence is CASSFLLGGAYGYTF. The CDR3 DNA sequence: TGTGCCAGCAGTTTCTTATTAGGGGGTGCCTATGGCTACACCTTC.

The rearrangement links TRBV9 to TRBJ2-7, with unresolved D. The CDR3 is made up of 14 amino acids. Germline CDR1 and CDR2: SGDLS and YYNGEE. Trimming took off 4 bases at V and 4 bases at J, with 15 bases between the two ends. Here the CDR3 DNA reads TGTGCCAGCAGCCCGCACCAGCTAGAATACGAGCAGTACTTC. Amino acid sequence: CASSPHQLEYEQYF. Using reference TRBV9 and TRBJ2-7 for the parts outside the CDR3, the full variable domain is DSGVTQTPKHLITATGQRVTLRCSPRSGDLSVYWYQQSLDQGLQFLIQYYNGEERAKGNILERFSAQQFPDLHSELNLSSLELGDSALYFCASSPHQLEYEQYFGPGTRLTVT.

CDR3 bases: TGTGCCAGCTCCCCCGGACAGGGGGCGGGACAGCCCCAGCATTTT. Protein product: CASSPGQGAGQPQHF. J is TRBJ1-5 and V is TRBV18; 11 bases line up with TRBD1. The V gene end was trimmed by 6 bases and the J gene end by 7 bases; junction bases not matched to a gene: 8. The germline V gene encodes CDR1 KGHSH and CDR2 LQKENI. The CDR3 covers 15 residues.

V usage is TRBV19 and J usage is TRBJ2-5, with D uncertain. This CDR3 region has 14 residues. Trimming removed 5 bases at V and 0 bases at J, with 10 bases between. In germline, CDR1 is LNHDA, CDR2 SQIVND (reference sequence). DNA for the CDR3: TGTGCCAGTAGTCTCAACTTTTACCAAGAGACCCAGTACTTC. The encoded protein is CASSLNFYQETQYF.

This clone has just one count. The chain has TRBV10-3 and TRBJ2-4; TRBD1 matches 7 bases. After removal of 4 bases from V and 5 bases from J, the junction contained 2 bases not matched to a gene. Germline V lookup: CDR1 ENHRY, CDR2 SYGVKD. This CDR3 spans 13 amino acids. The CDR3 region is CAISGGTENIQYF. The DNA for the CDR3 is TGTGCCATCAGTGGTGGGACAGAAAACATTCAGTACTTC.

This chain links TRBV7-8 with TRBJ2-7; a weak D match, TRBD2 (6 bases). This CDR3 comprises 14 residues. V was pared by 1 base and J by 3 bases, with 10 bases between. Per the germline V gene, CDR1 is SGHVS and CDR2 is FQNEAQ. The CDR3 sequence is CASSLELGGYEQYF. As DNA, the CDR3 is TGTGCCAGCAGCTTAGAACTCGGGGGCTACGAGCAGTACTTC.

The rearrangement links TRBV2 to TRBJ2-3, with D maybe TRBD1 (6 bases). CDR3 size: 12 residues. CDR1 and CDR2 from the germline V gene are SNHLY and FYNNEI. The CDR3 loop reads CVGHIVADTQYF. CDR3 DNA sequence: TGTGTGGGACATATCGTGGCAGATACGCAGTATTTT.

The chain recombines TRBV29-1 with TRBJ1-5; D ambiguous. This CDR3 region has 12 residues. Trimming cost V 0 bases and J 6 bases, with 6 bases left between them. Germline loops: CDR1 SQVTM, CDR2 ANQGSEA. Here the CDR3 reads CSVEDAGQPQHF. Written as DNA, the CDR3 is TGCAGCGTTGAAGATGCGGGTCAGCCCCAGCATTTT. Full variable domain (remainder filled in from reference TRBV29-1 and TRBJ1-5): SAVISQKPSRDICQRGTSLTIQCQVDSQVTMMFWYRQQPGQSLTLIATANQGSEATYESGFVIDKFPISRPNLTFSTLTVSNMSPEDSSIYLCSVEDAGQPQHFGDGTRLSIL.